This T cell receptor (beta chain) was found in a study of T-cell memory formation after mild COVID-19 (dated by TCRdb to 2020 to 2022). Regarding the study in general: Most TCR sequence clusters were specific to one of the two donors. Two young, previously healthy adult volunteers made up the cohort, one male and one female. T-cell clones expanding and contracting after mild COVID-19 in two donors were tracked by longitudinal TCRalpha and TCRbeta repertoire sequencing. What the authors observed across the whole study: The second-wave clones that peaked on day 37 were not confirmed to be SARS-CoV-2 specific. The study included only a couple of mild cases, and larger cohorts that include severe cases with pre-infection samples were judged to be necessary. From day 15 to 85, contracting clones showed balanced CD4/CD8 phenotypes, whereas a second wave of clones that expanded from day 15 to 37 leaned towards CD4+. Contracting CD4+ clones were located mainly in the CM and EM memory subsets, whereas CD8+ clones were found to be enriched in EMRA. Some responding clones were found in pre-infection memory, which suggests that pre-existing cross-reactive memory T cells took part in the SARS-CoV-2 response.

Ficoll-Paque density gradient centrifugation was the method used to isolate PBMCs. Measured from the cysteine to the phenylalanine, the CDR3 is 14 residues long. Only CDR3 DNA is held: 42 bases, read in frame from base 1. Deletion took 4 bases off V and 8 bases off J, with a span of 15 bases between the germline ends. The germline V gene (reference sequence) sets CDR1 to LGHDT and CDR2 to YNNKEL. Sequencing took place on an Illumina NovaSeq 6000. TCRalpha and TCRbeta cDNA libraries were constructed by 5'RACE with constant-segment primers, with sample barcodes and unique molecular identifiers being introduced. RNA was extracted from every sample with Trizol reagent. The libraries were amplified in two PCR steps, and the second step added a second sample barcode and Illumina TruSeq adapters. Libraries were sequenced on an Illumina NovaSeq with 2 x 150 bp paired-end reads. As for the authors' bioinformatics: The reads were demultiplexed and collapsed into UMI-guided consensus sequences using migec v1.2.7. With mixcr v2.1.11, UMI consensuses were aligned to TRA and TRB V and J templates and assembled into clonotypes. A clonotype was counted as expanded or contracted only if both edgeR and NoisET called the change significant, with noise models trained on biological replicates. For edgeR calls, a false discovery rate-adjusted p below 0.01 and a log2 fold-change threshold of 1 were applied. As an exploratory analysis of dynamics, PCA with hierarchical clustering was applied to max-normalized trajectories of the 1000 most abundant clonotypes. The CD4 or CD8 phenotype of responding clones was assigned using the separately sequenced CD4+ and CD8+ repertoires. The public reads were reanalyzed by TCRdb: fastp trimming at Q25, MiXCR alignment, in-frame beta chains only. A single entry per CDR3 protein holds the most common genes and DNA from its merged rows. In this record, the V and J calls reflect TCRdb's handling and not the investigators' own analysis. Across this sample there are 350,000 to 400,000 distinct CDR3 sequences, with roughly an eighth seen only once. About 22% of the sample goes to the ten largest clones.

To note about this clonotype: Its antigen specificity is not known. No clone much larger than this one lies a single base away; base qualities are absent.

The rearrangement joined TRBV3-1 to TRBJ2-1; a tentative D match to TRBD2 spans 6 bases. Sample: PBMCs or a T cell subset sorted from them (not recorded which). The receptor was derived from a young man who had mild COVID-19 (a few samples of this study predate the infection). The sample titles of this study are shuffled in the database, so cell type and time point are left out; the donor was told from shared clones. The CDR3: CASSPGPGGHEQFF. The sequenced DNA: TGTGCCAGCAGCCCGGGCCCCGGGGGACATGAGCAGTTCTTC.